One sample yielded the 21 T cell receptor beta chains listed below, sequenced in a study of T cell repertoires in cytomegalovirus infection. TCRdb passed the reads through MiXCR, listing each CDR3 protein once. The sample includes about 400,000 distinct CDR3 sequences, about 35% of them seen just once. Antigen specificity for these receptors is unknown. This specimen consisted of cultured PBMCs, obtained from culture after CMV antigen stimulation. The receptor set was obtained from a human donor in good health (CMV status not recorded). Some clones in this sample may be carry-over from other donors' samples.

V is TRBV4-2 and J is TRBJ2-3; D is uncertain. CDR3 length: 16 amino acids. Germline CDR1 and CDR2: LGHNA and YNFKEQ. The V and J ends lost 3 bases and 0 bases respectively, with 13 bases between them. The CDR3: CASSHGRISSTDTQYF. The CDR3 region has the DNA TGTGCCAGCAGCCACGGACGGATTTCTAGCACAGATACGCAGTATTTT.

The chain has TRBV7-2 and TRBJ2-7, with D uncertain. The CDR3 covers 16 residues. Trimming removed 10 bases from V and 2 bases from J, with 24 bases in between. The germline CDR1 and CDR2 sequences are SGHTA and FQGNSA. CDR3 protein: CATQNPWTSRTYEQYV. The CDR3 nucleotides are TGTGCCACCCAGAACCCCTGGACCTCCCGAACCTACGAGCAGTACGTC.

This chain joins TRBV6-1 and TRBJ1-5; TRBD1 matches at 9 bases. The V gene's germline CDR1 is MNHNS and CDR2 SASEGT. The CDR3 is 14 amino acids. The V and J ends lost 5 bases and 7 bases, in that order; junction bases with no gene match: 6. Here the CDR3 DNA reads TGTGCCAGCAGTAAGACAGGGGGTTGGCAGCCCCAGCATTTT. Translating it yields CASSKTGGWQPQHF.

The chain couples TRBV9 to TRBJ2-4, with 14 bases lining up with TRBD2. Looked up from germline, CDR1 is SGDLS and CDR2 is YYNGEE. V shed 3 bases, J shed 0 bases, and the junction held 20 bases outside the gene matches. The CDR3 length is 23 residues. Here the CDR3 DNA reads TGTGCCAGCAGCGAGGGAGGGTCCGGGACTAGCGGGAGTAGGGCGGGAGCCAAAAACATTCAGTACTTC. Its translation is CASSEGGSGTSGSRAGAKNIQYF.

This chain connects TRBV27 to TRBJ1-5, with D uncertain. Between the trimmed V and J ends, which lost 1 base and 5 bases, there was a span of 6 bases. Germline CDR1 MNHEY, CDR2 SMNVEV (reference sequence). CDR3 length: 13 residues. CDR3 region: CASSLYWDQPQHF. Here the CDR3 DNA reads TGTGCCAGCAGTTTATATTGGGATCAGCCCCAGCATTTT.

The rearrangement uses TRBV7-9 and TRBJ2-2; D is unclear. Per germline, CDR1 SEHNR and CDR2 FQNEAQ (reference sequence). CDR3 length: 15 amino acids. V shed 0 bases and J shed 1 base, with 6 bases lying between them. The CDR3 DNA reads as TGTGCCAGCAGCTTAGCGCTGCAGAACACCGGGGAGCTGTTTTTT. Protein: CASSLALQNTGELFF.

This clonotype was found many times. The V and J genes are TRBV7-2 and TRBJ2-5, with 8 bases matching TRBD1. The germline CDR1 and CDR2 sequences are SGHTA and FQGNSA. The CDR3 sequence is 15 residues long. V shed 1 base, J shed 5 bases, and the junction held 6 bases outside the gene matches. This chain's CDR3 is CASSLGGQGGETQYF. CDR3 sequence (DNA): TGTGCCAGCAGCTTAGGCGGACAGGGTGGCGAGACCCAGTACTTC. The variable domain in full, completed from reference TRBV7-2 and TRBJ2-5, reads GAGVSQSPSNKVTEKGKDVELRCDPISGHTALYWYRQSLGQGLEFLIYFQGNSAPDKSGLPSDRFSAERTGGSVSTLTIQRTQQEDSAVYLCASSLGGQGGETQYFGPGTRLLVL.

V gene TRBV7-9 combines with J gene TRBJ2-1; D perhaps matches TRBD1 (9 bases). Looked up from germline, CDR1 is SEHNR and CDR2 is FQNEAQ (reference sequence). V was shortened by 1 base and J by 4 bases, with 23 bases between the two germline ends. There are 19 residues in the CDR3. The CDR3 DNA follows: TGTGCCAGCAGCTTAGGCACAGGGGGCTTCGAGCGGGAGTACAATGAGCAGTTCTTC. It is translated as CASSLGTGGFEREYNEQFF.

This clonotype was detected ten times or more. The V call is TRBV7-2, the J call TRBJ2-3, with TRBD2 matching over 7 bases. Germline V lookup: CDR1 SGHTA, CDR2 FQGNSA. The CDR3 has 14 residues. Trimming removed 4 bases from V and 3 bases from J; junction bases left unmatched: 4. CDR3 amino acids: CASSSAGVTDTQYF. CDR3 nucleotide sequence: TGTGCCAGCAGCTCGGCGGGAGTTACAGATACGCAGTATTTT.

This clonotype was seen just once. The CDR3 DNA sequence: TGTGCCACCAGTGACACTAGCGGGAGGGCCTACAATGAGCAGTTCTTC. Translated: CATSDTSGRAYNEQFF. V usage is TRBV24-1 and J usage is TRBJ2-1; the match to TRBD2 covers 13 bases. The CDR3 is 16 residues long. Germline CDR1 and CDR2: KGHDR and SFDVKD. The J segment lost 2 bases and the V segment lost 4 bases, leaving 1 base of the junction unmatched.

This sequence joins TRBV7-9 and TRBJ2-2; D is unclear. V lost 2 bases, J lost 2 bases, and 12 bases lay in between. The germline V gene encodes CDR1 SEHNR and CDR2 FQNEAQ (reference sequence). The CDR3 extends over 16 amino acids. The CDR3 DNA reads TGTGCCAGCAGCTTATCGTCTCAGCTAAACACCGGGGAGCTGTTTTTT. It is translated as CASSLSSQLNTGELFF.

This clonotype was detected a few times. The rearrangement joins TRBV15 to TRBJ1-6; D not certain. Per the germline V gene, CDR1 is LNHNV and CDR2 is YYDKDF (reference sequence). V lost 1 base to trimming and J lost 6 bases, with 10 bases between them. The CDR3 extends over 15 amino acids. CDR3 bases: TGTGCCACCAGCAGAGGCGGGGAGGGTAATTCACCCCTCCACTTT. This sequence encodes CATSRGGEGNSPLHF.

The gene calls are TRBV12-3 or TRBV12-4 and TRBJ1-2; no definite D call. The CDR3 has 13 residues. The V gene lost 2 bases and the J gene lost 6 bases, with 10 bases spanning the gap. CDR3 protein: CASSLPRNNGYTF. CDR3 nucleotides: TGTGCCAGCAGTTTACCCAGGAACAATGGCTACACCTTC.

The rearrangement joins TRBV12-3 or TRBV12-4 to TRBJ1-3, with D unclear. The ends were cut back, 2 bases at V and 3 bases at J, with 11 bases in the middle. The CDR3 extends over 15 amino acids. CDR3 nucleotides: TGTGCCAGCAGTTTATCGATACGGATTGGAAACACCATATATTTT. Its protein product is CASSLSIRIGNTIYF.

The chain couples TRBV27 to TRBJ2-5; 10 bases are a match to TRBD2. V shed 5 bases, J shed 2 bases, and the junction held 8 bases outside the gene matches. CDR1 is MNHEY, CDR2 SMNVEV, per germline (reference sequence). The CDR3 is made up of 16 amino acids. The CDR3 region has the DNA TGTGCCAGCAGTACCTGGACTAGCGGAGAGCAAGAGACCCAGTACTTC. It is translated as CASSTWTSGEQETQYF.

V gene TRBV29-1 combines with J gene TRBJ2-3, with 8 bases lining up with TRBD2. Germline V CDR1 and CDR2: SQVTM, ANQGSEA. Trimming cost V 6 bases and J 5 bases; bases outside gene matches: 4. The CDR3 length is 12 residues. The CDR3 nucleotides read TGCAGCGTGGGACTAGTCGTAGATACGCAGTATTTT. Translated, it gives CSVGLVVDTQYF.

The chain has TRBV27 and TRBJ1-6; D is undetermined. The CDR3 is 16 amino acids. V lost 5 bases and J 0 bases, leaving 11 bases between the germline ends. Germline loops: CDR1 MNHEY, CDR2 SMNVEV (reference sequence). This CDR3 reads CASSLRADSYNSPLHF. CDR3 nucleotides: TGTGCCAGCAGTCTGAGGGCCGACTCCTATAATTCACCCCTCCACTTT.

DNA for the CDR3: TGTGCCAGCAGCTTAGGCGCGGAGGGTAGTTTCTACAATGAGCAGTTCTTC. This encodes CASSLGAEGSFYNEQFF. V usage is TRBV7-9 and J usage is TRBJ2-1; possibly TRBD2 for D (6 bases). Germline loops: CDR1 SEHNR, CDR2 FQNEAQ (reference sequence). The CDR3 has 17 amino acids. V lost 1 base, J lost 3 bases, and 16 bases lay in between.

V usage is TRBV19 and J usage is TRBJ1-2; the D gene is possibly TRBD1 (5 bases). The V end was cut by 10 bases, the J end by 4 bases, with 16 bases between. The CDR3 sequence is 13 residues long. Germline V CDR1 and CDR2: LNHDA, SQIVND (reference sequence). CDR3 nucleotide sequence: TGTGCCACTAATGATGACAGAGTCTATGGCTACACCTTC. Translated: CATNDDRVYGYTF.

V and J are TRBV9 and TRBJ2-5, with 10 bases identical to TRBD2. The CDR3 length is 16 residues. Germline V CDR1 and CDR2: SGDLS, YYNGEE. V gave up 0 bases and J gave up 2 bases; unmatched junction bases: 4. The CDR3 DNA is TGTGCCAGCAGCGTAGGGCTAGCGGGGGTTCAAGAGACCCAGTACTTC. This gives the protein CASSVGLAGVQETQYF.

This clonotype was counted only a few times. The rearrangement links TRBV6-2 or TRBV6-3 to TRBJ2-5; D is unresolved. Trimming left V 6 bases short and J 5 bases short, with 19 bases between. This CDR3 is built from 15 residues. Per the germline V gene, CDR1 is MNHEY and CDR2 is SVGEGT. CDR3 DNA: TGTGCCAGCAGCGCCTATGACCCGCGAAGCGAGACCCAGTACTTC. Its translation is CASSAYDPRSETQYF.